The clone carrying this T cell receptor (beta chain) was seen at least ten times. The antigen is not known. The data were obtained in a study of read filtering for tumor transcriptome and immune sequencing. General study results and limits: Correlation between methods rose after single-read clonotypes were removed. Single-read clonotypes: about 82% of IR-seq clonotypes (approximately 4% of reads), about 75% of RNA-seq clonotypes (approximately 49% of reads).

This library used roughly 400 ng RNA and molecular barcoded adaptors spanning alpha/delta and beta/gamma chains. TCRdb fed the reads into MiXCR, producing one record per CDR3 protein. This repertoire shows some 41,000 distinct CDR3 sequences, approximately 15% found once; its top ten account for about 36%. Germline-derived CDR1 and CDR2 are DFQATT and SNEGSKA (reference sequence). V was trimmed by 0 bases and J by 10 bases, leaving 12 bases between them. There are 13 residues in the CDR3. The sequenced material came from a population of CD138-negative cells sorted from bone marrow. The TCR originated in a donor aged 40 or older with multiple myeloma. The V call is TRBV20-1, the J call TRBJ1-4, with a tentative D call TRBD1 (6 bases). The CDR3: CSARDPGVGKLFF. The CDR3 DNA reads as TGCAGTGCTAGAGATCCAGGGGTTGGAAAACTGTTTTTT.